This section outlines one T cell receptor beta chain sequence together with its context. What it recognizes is unknown. The source of the sample is a study of molecular identifiers for immune sequencing clone quantification. Findings of the study overall: Jurkat TCR RNA that was spiked in from one cell was reportedly detectable among 750,000 to 1,000,000 naive cells. A shared barcode on identical TCR molecules could lead to underestimated sizes for highly expanded clones.

TCRdb re-analysed the PCR reads in MiXCR, keeping a single row per CDR3 protein. The data hold a few hundred thousand distinct CDR3 sequences, with roughly 24% observed a single time. This TCR was sampled from a human donor in good health. Some libraries in this study had Jurkat cell RNA spiked in. Specimen: naive CD8+ T cells from blood, with Jurkat cell RNA spiked in. As for subset: FACS-sorted CD8+CD4-CCR7+CD45RA+ naive T cells.

CDR3 nucleotide sequence: TGTGCCAGCAGTTCAAGGACAAGGGTTTACGAGCAGTACTTC. Protein product: CASSSRTRVYEQYF. The V and J genes are TRBV27 and TRBJ2-7; tentative D call: TRBD1 (5 bases). The germline V and J ends were trimmed by 4 bases and 4 bases, with 14 bases remaining between them. CDR1 is MNHEY and CDR2 is SMNVEV in the germline V gene (reference sequence). CDR3 length: 14 amino acids.